Listed below are T cell receptor beta chains from one sample, sequenced in a study of blood T cell repertoires in COVID-19. Assay: immunoSEQ multiplex PCR; the TCRdb copy retains only in-frame clones and omits some. This sample carries 50,000 to 80,000 clones, 80% to 95% of them seen once, and the ten largest clones take more than 9%. The sequenced sample consisted of peripheral blood. The receptor set was obtained from an elderly woman with active COVID-19. Both conserved end residues are part of each CDR3. D genes are given only for firm matches. Part of the rows lack a size; the others show once, few, many or a class for expanded clones.

d_gene	abundance	v_gene	j_gene	CDR3aa	CDR3nt
NA	NA	TRBV2	TRBJ2-2	CASKTLRTNTGELFF	TGTGCCAGCAAAACTCTGAGGACGAACACCGGGGAGCTGTTTTTT
TRBD1	NA	TRBV18	TRBJ2-1	CASSPDRGNEQFF	TGTGCCAGCTCACCAGACAGGGGCAATGAGCAGTTCTTC
TRBD2	NA	TRBV9	TRBJ2-3	CASSVATSGPYWDTQYF	TGTGCCAGCAGCGTAGCAACTAGCGGCCCGTATTGGGATACGCAGTATTTT
TRBD2	NA	TRBV5-1	TRBJ2-1	CASSLTPGLAGNPTYNEQFF	TGCGCCAGCAGCTTGACACCGGGACTAGCGGGAAACCCTACCTACAATGAGCAGTTCTTC
TRBD2	NA	TRBV6-4	TRBJ2-1	CASSESGTSGSQEQFF	TGTGCCAGCAGTGAAAGTGGGACTAGCGGGAGCCAGGAGCAGTTCTTC
NA	NA	TRBV5-5	TRBJ1-4	CASSLAPYDRHANEKLFF	TGTGCCAGCAGCTTGGCCCCTTACGACAGGCACGCTAATGAAAAACTGTTTTTT
NA	NA	TRBV28	TRBJ2-1	CASSAAGQYNEQFF	TGTGCCAGCAGTGCCGCCGGACAGTACAATGAGCAGTTCTTC
NA	NA	TRBV5-6	TRBJ1-1	CASRYLNTEAFF	TGTGCCAGCAGATACTTGAACACTGAAGCTTTCTTT
TRBD2	NA	TRBV6-1	TRBJ2-7	CASSEALRTSGAYEQYF	TGTGCCAGCAGTGAAGCGCTTCGGACTAGCGGGGCCTACGAGCAGTACTTC
TRBD1	NA	TRBV18	TRBJ2-5	CASSPPLEGGDGTQYF	TGTGCCAGCTCACCCCCTTTGGAAGGGGGCGATGGGACCCAGTACTTC
NA	NA	TRBV19	TRBJ1-2	CASTPTGLNYGYTF	TGTGCCAGTACCCCGACAGGCCTCAACTATGGCTACACCTTC
TRBD2	NA	TRBV5-4	TRBJ2-5	CASSLSGSGEETQYF	TGTGCCAGCAGCCTTAGCGGGAGTGGCGAAGAGACCCAGTACTTC
TRBD2	NA	TRBV3-1/TRBV3-2	TRBJ2-7	CASSQGTSGYEQYF	TGTGCCAGCAGCCAAGGGACTAGCGGCTACGAGCAGTACTTC
TRBD2	NA	TRBV5-4	TRBJ2-3	CASSARREGSADTQYF	TGTGCCAGCAGCGCACGGCGGGAGGGCAGTGCAGATACGCAGTATTTT
NA	NA	TRBV28	TRBJ2-7	CASRYNQGRGEQYF	TGTGCCAGCAGATACAATCAGGGGCGCGGCGAGCAGTACTTC
NA	once	TRBV4-1	TRBJ1-1	CASSQEGNGGRMNTEAFF	TGCGCCAGCAGCCAGGAAGGTAACGGGGGGCGCATGAACACTGAAGCTTTCTTT
NA	once	TRBV24-1	TRBJ1-1	CATSDSPGRGNTEAFF	TGTGCCACCAGTGATTCCCCAGGGCGGGGGAACACTGAAGCTTTCTTT
TRBD2	NA	TRBV29-1	TRBJ2-1	CSANGGATYNEQFF	TGCAGCGCCAACGGGGGGGCCACCTACAATGAGCAGTTCTTC
TRBD1	NA	TRBV14	TRBJ1-1	CASKGNPGQGTTEAFF	TGTGCCAGCAAGGGCAACCCCGGACAGGGGACCACTGAAGCTTTCTTT
TRBD1	NA	TRBV5-4	TRBJ2-7	CASSRGTGRSTQEQYF	TGTGCCAGCAGCCGGGGGACAGGGCGCTCCACGCAGGAGCAGTACTTC
NA	NA	TRBV11-2	TRBJ2-1	CASSLPGDNEQFF	TGTGCCAGCAGCTTACCGGGGGACAATGAGCAGTTCTTC
NA	NA	TRBV28	TRBJ2-5	CASSLPSGLGRPETQYF	TGTGCCAGCAGTTTACCCTCCGGACTGGGCCGGCCAGAGACCCAGTACTTC
NA	once	TRBV19	TRBJ1-2	CASSNPSTGENGYTF	TGTGCCAGTAGTAACCCCTCCACGGGGGAAAATGGCTACACCTTC
TRBD2	NA	TRBV4-1	TRBJ2-3	CASSQDHLAGAGTQYF	TGCGCCAGCAGCCAAGATCATTTAGCGGGGGCAGGTACGCAGTATTTT
TRBD1	NA	TRBV7-9	TRBJ2-3	CASSPPGTGPDTQYF	TGTGCCAGCAGCCCCCCCGGGACAGGGCCAGATACGCAGTATTTT
TRBD1	NA	TRBV5-1	TRBJ2-1	CASSLGSGGSYNEQFF	TGCGCCAGCAGCTTGGGGTCAGGGGGCTCCTACAATGAGCAGTTCTTC
TRBD1	NA	TRBV4-1	TRBJ1-2	CASSQDRETGGLSRRGYGYTF	TGCGCCAGCAGCCAAGATCGGGAGACAGGGGGCTTATCCCGGCGGGGCTATGGCTACACCTTC
NA	NA	TRBV24-1	TRBJ2-5	CATSERAGIIETQYF	TGTGCCACCAGTGAACGGGCGGGGATCATAGAGACCCAGTACTTC
NA	NA	TRBV7-2	TRBJ2-1	CASSPTTGEGYNEQFF	TGTGCCAGCAGCCCGACGACGGGGGAAGGTTACAATGAGCAGTTCTTC
TRBD1	few	TRBV23-1	TRBJ1-5	CASSPWTGGSNQPQHF	TGCGCCAGCAGTCCATGGACAGGCGGTAGCAATCAGCCCCAGCATTTT
TRBD1	NA	TRBV19	TRBJ1-2	CASSPRQGWDYGYTF	TGTGCCAGTAGTCCTCGACAGGGCTGGGACTATGGCTACACCTTC
NA	few	TRBV27	TRBJ1-6	CASSYQGYNSPLHF	TGTGCCAGCAGTTATCAGGGTTACAATTCACCCCTCCACTTT
TRBD2	NA	TRBV2	TRBJ2-7	CASSEALRLAVESYEQYF	TGTGCCAGCAGTGAAGCGCTTCGACTAGCGGTGGAATCCTACGAGCAGTACTTC
NA	NA	TRBV6-6	TRBJ1-2	CASSEGDYGYTF	TGTGCCAGCAGTGAGGGGGACTATGGCTACACCTTC
NA	once	TRBV2	TRBJ1-2	CASSESVAPGYGYTF	TGTGCCAGCAGTGAATCGGTAGCCCCGGGGTATGGCTACACCTTC
NA	NA	TRBV6-5	TRBJ2-7	CASRAGGTDFYEQYF	TGTGCCAGCAGAGCCGGCGGGACAGACTTCTACGAGCAGTACTTC
TRBD1	few	TRBV19	TRBJ1-1	CASSTSRQGGYTEAFF	TGTGCCAGTAGTACATCAAGACAGGGGGGATACACTGAAGCTTTCTTT
NA	NA	TRBV27	TRBJ1-5	CASPKTRGPYSNQPQHF	TGTGCCAGCCCTAAGACCCGCGGGCCTTATAGCAATCAGCCCCAGCATTTT
TRBD1	once	TRBV15	TRBJ1-5	CATSREQGVQPQHF	TGTGCCACCAGCAGGGAACAGGGGGTTCAGCCCCAGCATTTT
TRBD2	once	TRBV5-1	TRBJ2-1	CASSLVSSGSEEQFF	TGCGCCAGCAGCTTGGTGTCTAGCGGGAGCGAGGAGCAGTTCTTC
TRBD1	NA	TRBV3-1/TRBV3-2	TRBJ1-2	CASSGQGIYGYTF	TGTGCCAGCAGCGGACAGGGTATCTATGGCTACACCTTC
NA	NA	TRBV9	TRBJ2-2	CASSDLNTGELFF	TGTGCCAGCAGCGACTTGAACACCGGGGAGCTGTTTTTT